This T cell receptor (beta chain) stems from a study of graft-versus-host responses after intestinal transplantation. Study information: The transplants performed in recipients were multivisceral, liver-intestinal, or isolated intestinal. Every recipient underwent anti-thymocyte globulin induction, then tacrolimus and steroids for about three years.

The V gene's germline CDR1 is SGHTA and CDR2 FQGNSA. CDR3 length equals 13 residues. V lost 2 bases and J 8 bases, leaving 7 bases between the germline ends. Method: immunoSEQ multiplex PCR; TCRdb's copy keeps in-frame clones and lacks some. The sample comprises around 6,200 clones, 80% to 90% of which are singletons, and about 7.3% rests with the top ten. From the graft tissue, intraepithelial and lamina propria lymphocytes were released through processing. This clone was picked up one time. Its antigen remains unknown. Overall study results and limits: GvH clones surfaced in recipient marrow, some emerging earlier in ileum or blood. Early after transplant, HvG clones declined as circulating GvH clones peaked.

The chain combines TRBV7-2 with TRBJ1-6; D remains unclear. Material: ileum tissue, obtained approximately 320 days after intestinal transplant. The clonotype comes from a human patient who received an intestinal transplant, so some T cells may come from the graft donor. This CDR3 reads CASSLLRDSPLHF. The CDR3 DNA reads TGTGCCAGCAGCTTATTACGGGATTCACCCCTCCACTTT.